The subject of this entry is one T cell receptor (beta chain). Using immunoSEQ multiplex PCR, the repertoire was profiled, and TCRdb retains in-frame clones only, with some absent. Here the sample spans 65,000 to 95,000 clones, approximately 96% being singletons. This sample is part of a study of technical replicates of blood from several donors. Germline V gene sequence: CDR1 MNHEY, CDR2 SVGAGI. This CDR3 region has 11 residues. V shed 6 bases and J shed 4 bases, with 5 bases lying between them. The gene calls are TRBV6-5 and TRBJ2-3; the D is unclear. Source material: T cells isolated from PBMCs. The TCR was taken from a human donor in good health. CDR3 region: CASRLADTQYF. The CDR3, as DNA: TGTGCCAGCAGACTGGCAGATACGCAGTATTTT.